The 9 T cell receptor beta chains reported below all come from one sample, sequenced in a study of blood T cells in healthy people across ages. Together with a sample-barcoded 5' primer, a J-beta primer mix was included in a second PCR lasting 7 to 11 cycles. Each CDR3 protein gets one entry after TCRdb re-called the 5' RACE reads with MiXCR. Counted here are about 1.6 million distinct CDR3 sequences, about 35% occurring once; the ten biggest clones make up approximately 10%. Sequencing was done on a sample of blood. All receptors come from a woman aged 30 to 39 in good health.

The J gene is TRBJ2-7, the V gene TRBV12-3 or TRBV12-4; D is tentatively TRBD1 or TRBD2 (6 bases each). Trimming removed 5 bases from V and 4 bases from J, with 24 bases in between. This CDR3 comprises 17 residues. The CDR3 nucleotides are TGTGCCAGCAGTCCAATGCACCTATCGGGGGCGGGGTACGAGCAGTACTTC. This sequence encodes CASSPMHLSGAGYEQYF.

This clonotype has more than one count but fewer than ten. The rearrangement joins TRBV11-1 to TRBJ2-1; tentatively, D is TRBD1 (6 bases). The ends were cut back, 2 bases at V and 4 bases at J, with 9 bases in the middle. CDR1 SGHAT and CDR2 FQDESV come from the germline V gene (reference sequence). The CDR3 is 14 amino acids. The CDR3 region has the DNA TGTGCCAGCAGCTTATACAGGGAGTACAATGAGCAGTTCTTC. Translating it yields CASSLYREYNEQFF.

The gene calls are TRBV20-1 and TRBJ2-1; TRBD1 matches at 11 bases. V gave up 7 bases and J gave up 6 bases; unmatched junction bases: 11. CDR3 length equals 15 residues. The germline V gene encodes CDR1 DFQATT and CDR2 SNEGSKA (reference sequence). This CDR3 reads CSDTPRGQGGNEQFF. In nucleotides, the CDR3 is TGCAGTGACACACCCAGGGGACAGGGGGGCAATGAGCAGTTCTTC.

This clonotype was recorded a few times. The genes are TRBV20-1 and TRBJ2-7; D possibly corresponds to TRBD1 (5 bases). CDR1 is DFQATT and CDR2 is SNEGSKA in the germline V gene (reference sequence). The CDR3 contains 15 residues. V dropped 5 bases and J dropped 0 bases, with 17 bases sitting between them. For the CDR3, the DNA is TGCAGTGCTTGGACATTGACGGCGCGCTCCTACGAGCAGTACTTC. It is translated as CSAWTLTARSYEQYF.

In its sample, this clonotype was seen once. The rearrangement links TRBV5-1 to TRBJ1-5, with TRBD1 matching over 7 bases. CDR1 is SGHRS and CDR2 is YFSETQ in the germline V gene. The CDR3 sequence is 14 residues long. Germline trimming cut 3 bases from V and 6 bases from J; bases unmatched to any gene: 6. In DNA, the CDR3 is TGCGCCAGCAGCTGGTTAGGGGGCGTTCAGCCCCAGCATTTT. It translates to CASSWLGGVQPQHF.

The chain joins TRBV15 to TRBJ2-7, with TRBD2 matching over 7 bases. Germline loops: CDR1 LNHNV, CDR2 YYDKDF (reference sequence). J gave up 3 bases and V 4 bases, and 0 bases lay outside the gene matches. CDR3 length equals 12 residues. The CDR3 protein is CATSTSGYEQYF. Written as DNA, the CDR3 is TGTGCCACCAGCACTAGCGGCTACGAGCAGTACTTC.

The rearrangement joins TRBV5-1 to TRBJ2-1; tentatively, D is TRBD1 or TRBD2 (6 bases each). The germline CDR1 and CDR2 sequences are SGHRS and YFSETQ. This CDR3 region has 15 residues. V was shortened by 4 bases and J by 7 bases, with 18 bases between the two germline ends. CDR3 bases: TGCGCCAGCAGCGCCGGGGGCGGCGGCGGGAATGAGCAGTTCTTC. It yields the protein CASSAGGGGGNEQFF.

The V and J genes are TRBV10-3 and TRBJ1-2; 7 bases are shared with TRBD1. Germline values: CDR1 ENHRY, CDR2 SYGVKD. The CDR3 contains 15 residues. With V trimmed by 3 bases and J by 7 bases, 11 bases remained unmatched. This CDR3 reads CAISEFADRAGGYTF. CDR3 sequence (DNA): TGTGCCATCAGTGAATTCGCCGACAGGGCGGGTGGCTACACCTTC.

This clonotype was found a few times. This chain connects TRBV20-1 to TRBJ2-1; no firm D call. The CDR3 spans 14 residues. Germline V CDR1 and CDR2: DFQATT, SNEGSKA (reference sequence). Trimming cost V 1 base and J 2 bases, with 9 bases left between them. The CDR3, as DNA: TGCAGTGCTAGAGGGGATCGAGCCTACAATGAGCAGTTCTTC. This translates into CSARGDRAYNEQFF.